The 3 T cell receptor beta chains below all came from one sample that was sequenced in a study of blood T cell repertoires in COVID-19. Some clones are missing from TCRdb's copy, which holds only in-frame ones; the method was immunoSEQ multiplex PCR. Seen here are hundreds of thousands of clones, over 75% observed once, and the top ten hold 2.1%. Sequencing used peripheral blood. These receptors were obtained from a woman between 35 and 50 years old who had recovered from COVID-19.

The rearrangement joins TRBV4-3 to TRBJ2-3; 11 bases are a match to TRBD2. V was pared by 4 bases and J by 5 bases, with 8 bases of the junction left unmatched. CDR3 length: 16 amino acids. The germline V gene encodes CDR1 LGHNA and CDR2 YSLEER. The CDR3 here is CASSPNQGLAVDTQYF. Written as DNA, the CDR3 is TGCGCCAGCAGCCCGAACCAGGGACTAGCGGTAGATACGCAGTATTTT.

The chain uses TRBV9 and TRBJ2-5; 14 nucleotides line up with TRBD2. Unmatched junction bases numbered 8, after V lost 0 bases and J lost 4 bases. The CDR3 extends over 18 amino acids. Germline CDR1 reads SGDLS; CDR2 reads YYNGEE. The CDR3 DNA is TGTGCCAGCAGCGTAGAGGAGACTAGCGGGAGGGCCTTAGAGACCCAGTACTTC. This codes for CASSVEETSGRALETQYF.

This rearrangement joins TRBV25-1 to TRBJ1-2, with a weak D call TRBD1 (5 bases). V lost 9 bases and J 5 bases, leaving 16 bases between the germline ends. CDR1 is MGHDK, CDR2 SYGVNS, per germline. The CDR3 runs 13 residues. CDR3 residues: CASRRGQMYGYTF. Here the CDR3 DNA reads TGTGCCAGTAGGAGGGGTCAGATGTATGGCTACACCTTC.